This TCR beta chain derives from a study of T cell responses to AZD1222 COVID-19 vaccine. About the study: Second-dose intervals near 4 or 12 weeks were combined.

Using immunoSEQ multiplex PCR, the repertoire was profiled, and TCRdb retains in-frame clones only, with some absent. This table holds approximately 79,000 clones, about 88% found once. General observations from the study: Spike was spanned by vaccine-associated CD4 TCRs, which were dominant at 160-218 and 743-854. None of the repertoires were sampled until the peak T cell response had passed. White British people made up most donors, females outnumbered males, and clonal diversity was possibly underestimated.

V gave up 2 bases and J gave up 6 bases, with 19 bases separating them. The CDR3 has 16 residues. Germline values: CDR1 ENHRY, CDR2 SYGVKD. For this clone: The antigen remains unidentified.

The V gene is TRBV10-3, the J gene TRBJ1-2, with D perhaps TRBD1 (6 bases). Specimen: peripheral blood, collected on day 0 of AZD1222 vaccination. This receptor was obtained from an adult in good health. CDR3 sequence (DNA): TGTGCCATCAGTGAGGGAGATTTCAGGGGATTAGATGGCTACACCTTC. This codes for CAISEGDFRGLDGYTF.